This T cell receptor beta chain was recovered during a study of radiation and T cells in renal cell carcinoma (dated by TCRdb to about 2020). Turning to the overall study: TCR beta sequencing covered some 55 samples in total, comprising some 25 tumors and some 27 peripheral blood samples. A total of about 3.8 million unique CDR3 nucleotide sequences, encoding roughly 2.7 million unique CDR3 amino acid sequences, were found across all 50 or so samples. The last blood draw occurred 4 weeks after radiation, at the same time as nephrectomy.

The junction carries 13 bases between V and J, which are trimmed by 0 bases and 4 bases respectively. CDR1 and CDR2 are drawn from the germline V gene: SGDLS, YYNGEE. The CDR3 has 15 amino acids, counting the end cysteine and phenylalanine. The kept DNA is CDR3 alone, 45 bases in frame from the first base. A remark on this clone: It has no known antigen specificity. No much larger clonotype is one base removed from it; base qualities were not supplied.

TCR beta libraries were generated from genomic DNA with the immunoSEQ kit, following the manufacturer's recommendations. For library preparation, a first multiplex PCR was performed with proprietary primers, followed by a second PCR in which unique barcodes were added, and bead cleanups were performed after each round. Each sample batch included a kit-provided positive control reaction and a negative control reaction. The final libraries were assessed on an Agilent 4200 TapeStation D1000 ScreenTape, pooled by volume, and quantified by qPCR. Sequencing was performed on an Illumina NextSeq500 with a MidOutput 150-cycle cartridge, and 156 Read1 and 15 Index1 cycles were run with kit custom primers. The pooled library was loaded at around 1.1 pM with around 22% PhiX control spiked in. The original methods were these. Vendor-processed data were analyzed in R, with a clonotype defined as all T cells sharing the same CDR3 nucleotide sequence. In the clone abundance analyses, frequencies were normalized to the 10,000 most abundant clones in each sample. Public T cell clones, averaging fewer than five per sample, were removed before analysis. Tumor-enriched clonotypes and baseline blood-enriched clonotypes were defined as those with an abundance difference of at least 32-fold between compartments. Clonotypes expanded or contracted between blood time points were identified with a beta-binomial differential abundance model. Tumor-blood repertoire similarity was measured with the Baroni-Urbani and Buser coefficient, and group comparisons used two-tailed Wilcoxon tests in R. This is the immuneACCESS table as TCRdb keeps it, with only in-frame sequences that have V and J called. A part of the clones is gone; compared with another copy, unresolved V genes explain less than half, and the rest is unexplained. V and J calls and clone size are copied from that table; D and trimming were computed from the DNA. The sample table shows about 170,000 clones, and roughly nine tenths are seen once. The top ten clones comprise over 9% of the sample.

What this sample's time point label stands for: blood 4 weeks post-SBRT, at nephrectomy. The sample's treatment or condition label, in plain terms: 15 Gy SBRT to primary tumor, nephrectomy 4 weeks later. The samples were drawn from a clinical trial, where primary renal cell carcinomas were treated with 15 Gy of stereotactic body radiation therapy and then removed by nephrectomy 4 weeks afterward. To follow tumor-enriched clonotypes, peripheral blood was collected serially from radiation-treated patients at baseline and again at 2 weeks and 4 weeks after SBRT. All patients had renal cell carcinoma with clear cell pathology. The QIAamp DNA Blood Mini Kit (Qiagen) was used to prepare genomic DNA for TCR sequencing. The analyses included just those samples that passed every quality control check. Study-wide findings and limitations: An increase in top tumor clonotypes in blood was observed from baseline to 2 weeks post-radiation, followed by contraction by 4 weeks, which was taken to suggest transient expansion of tumor-resident clones. Because pretreatment tumor biopsies were not available, the baseline intratumoral presence of clonotypes could not be determined. Because the trial had a single-armed design, the trial could not examine how radiation dose or scheduling affected the TCR repertoire. Dynamics of the blood repertoire were not tracked past 4 weeks after treatment.

Material: blood, obtained from a patient whose treatment included radiotherapy and nephrectomy. The sequence was obtained from a woman in her 50s with renal cell carcinoma. The chain is encoded by TRBV9 joined to TRBJ1-2, and TRBD1 may be the D gene, going by 5 matching bases. In nucleotide form, the sequence is TGTGCCAGCAGCGTAGGGGAGGGGTGGGTCTATGGCTACACCTTC. The resulting protein is CASSVGEGWVYGYTF.